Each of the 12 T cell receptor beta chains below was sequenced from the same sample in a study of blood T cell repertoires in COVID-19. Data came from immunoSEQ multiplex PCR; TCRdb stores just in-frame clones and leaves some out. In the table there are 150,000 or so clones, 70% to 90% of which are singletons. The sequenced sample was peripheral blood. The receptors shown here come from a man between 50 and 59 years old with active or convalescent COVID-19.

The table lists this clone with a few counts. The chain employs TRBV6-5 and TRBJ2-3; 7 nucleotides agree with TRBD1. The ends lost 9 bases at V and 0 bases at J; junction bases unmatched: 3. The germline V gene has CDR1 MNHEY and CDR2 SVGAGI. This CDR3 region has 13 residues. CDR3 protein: CASRQGSTDTQYF. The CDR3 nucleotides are TGTGCCAGTAGACAGGGAAGCACAGATACGCAGTATTTT.

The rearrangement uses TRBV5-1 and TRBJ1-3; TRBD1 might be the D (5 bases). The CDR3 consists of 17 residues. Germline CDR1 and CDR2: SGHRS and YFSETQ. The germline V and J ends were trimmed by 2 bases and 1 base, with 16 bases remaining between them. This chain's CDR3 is CASSFTVTGGSGNTIYF. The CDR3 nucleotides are TGCGCCAGCAGCTTTACAGTGACGGGGGGGTCTGGAAACACCATATATTTT. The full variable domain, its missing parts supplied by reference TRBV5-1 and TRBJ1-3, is KAGVTQTPRYLIKTRGQQVTLSCSPISGHRSVSWYQQTPGQGLQFLFEYFSETQRNKGNFPGRFSGRQFSNSRSEMNVSTLELGDSALYLCASSFTVTGGSGNTIYFGEGSWLTVV.

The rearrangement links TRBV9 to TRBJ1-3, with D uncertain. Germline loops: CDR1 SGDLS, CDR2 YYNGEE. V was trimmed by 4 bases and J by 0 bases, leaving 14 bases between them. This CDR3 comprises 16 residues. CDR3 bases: TGTGCCAGCAGCACCCAGTGGGGAGGCTCTGGAAACACCATATATTTT. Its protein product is CASSTQWGGSGNTIYF.

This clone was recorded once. For the CDR3, the DNA is TGTGCCAGCAGGAGGGGGCTTAGCCCAGATACGCAGTATTTT. As protein: CASRRGLSPDTQYF. The chain carries TRBV6-5 and TRBJ2-3; TRBD1 matches at 7 bases. Germline V lookup: CDR1 MNHEY, CDR2 SVGAGI. After removal of 6 bases from V and 4 bases from J, the junction contained 7 bases not matched to a gene. The CDR3 covers 14 residues.

CDR3 in amino acids: CATSDPTKNTGELFF. DNA for the CDR3: TGTGCCACCAGTGATCCGACAAAGAACACCGGGGAGCTGTTTTTT. V usage is TRBV24-1 and J usage is TRBJ2-2, with unresolved D. Germline lookup yields CDR1 KGHDR and CDR2 SFDVKD. Trimming removed 3 bases from V and 1 base from J, with 8 bases in between. CDR3 length: 15 amino acids.

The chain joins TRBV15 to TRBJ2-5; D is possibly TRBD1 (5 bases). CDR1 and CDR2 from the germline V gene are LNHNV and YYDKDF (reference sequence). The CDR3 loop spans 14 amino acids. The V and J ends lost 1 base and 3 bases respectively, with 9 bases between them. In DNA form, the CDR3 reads TGTGCCACCAGCAGAGTAGGCAGGGAAGAGACCCAGTACTTC. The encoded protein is CATSRVGREETQYF. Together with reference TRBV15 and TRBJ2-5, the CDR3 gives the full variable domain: DAMVIQNPRYQVTQFGKPVTLSCSQTLNHNVMYWYQQKSSQAPKLLFHYYDKDFNNEADTPDNFQSRRPNTSFCFLDIRSPGLGDTAMYLCATSRVGREETQYFGPGTRLLVL.

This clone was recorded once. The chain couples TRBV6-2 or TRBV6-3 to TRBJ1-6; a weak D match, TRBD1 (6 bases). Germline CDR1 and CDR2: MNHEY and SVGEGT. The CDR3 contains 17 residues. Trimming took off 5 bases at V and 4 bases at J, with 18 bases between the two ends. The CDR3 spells CASSTGQPSDYNSPLHF. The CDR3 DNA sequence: TGTGCCAGCAGTACTGGACAGCCCTCCGATTATAATTCACCCCTCCACTTT.

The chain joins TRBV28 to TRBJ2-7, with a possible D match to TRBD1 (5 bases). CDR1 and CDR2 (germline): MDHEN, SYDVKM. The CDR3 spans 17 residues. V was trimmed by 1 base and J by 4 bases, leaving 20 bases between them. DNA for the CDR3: TGTGCCAGCAGTTTATCCCGACAGCTGGGAACGAGGTACGAGCAGTACTTC. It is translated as CASSLSRQLGTRYEQYF.

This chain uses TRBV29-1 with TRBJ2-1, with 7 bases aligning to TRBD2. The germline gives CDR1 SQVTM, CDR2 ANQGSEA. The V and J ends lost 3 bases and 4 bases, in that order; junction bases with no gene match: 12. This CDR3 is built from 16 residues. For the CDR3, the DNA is TGCAGCGTTGATGGGATGGAGCGGGGCCAATACAATGAGCAGTTCTTC. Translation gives CSVDGMERGQYNEQFF.

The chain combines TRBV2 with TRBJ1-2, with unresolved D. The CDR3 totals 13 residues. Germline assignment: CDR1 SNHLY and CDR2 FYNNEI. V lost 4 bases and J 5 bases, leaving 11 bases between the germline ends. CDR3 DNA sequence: TGTGCCAGCAGTGCGCGTACGCTTTATGGCTACACCTTC. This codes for CASSARTLYGYTF. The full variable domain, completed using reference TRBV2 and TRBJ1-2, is EPEVTQTPSHQVTQMGQEVILRCVPISNHLYFYWYRQILGQKVEFLVSFYNNEISEKSEIFDDQFSVERPDGSNFTLKIRSTKLEDSAMYFCASSARTLYGYTFGSGTRLTVV.

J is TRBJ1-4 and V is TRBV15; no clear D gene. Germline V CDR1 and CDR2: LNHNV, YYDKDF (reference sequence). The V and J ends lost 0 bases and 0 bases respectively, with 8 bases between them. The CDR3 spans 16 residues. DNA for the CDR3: TGTGCCACCAGCAGAGATCGGAGGTCAACTAATGAAAAACTGTTTTTT. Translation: CATSRDRRSTNEKLFF.

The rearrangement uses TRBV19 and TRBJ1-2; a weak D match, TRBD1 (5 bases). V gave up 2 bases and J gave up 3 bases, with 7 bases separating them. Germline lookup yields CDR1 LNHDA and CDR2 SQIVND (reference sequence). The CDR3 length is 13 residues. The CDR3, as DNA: TGTGCCAGTAGTATATCCAGGGACTATGGCTACACCTTC. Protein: CASSISRDYGYTF.